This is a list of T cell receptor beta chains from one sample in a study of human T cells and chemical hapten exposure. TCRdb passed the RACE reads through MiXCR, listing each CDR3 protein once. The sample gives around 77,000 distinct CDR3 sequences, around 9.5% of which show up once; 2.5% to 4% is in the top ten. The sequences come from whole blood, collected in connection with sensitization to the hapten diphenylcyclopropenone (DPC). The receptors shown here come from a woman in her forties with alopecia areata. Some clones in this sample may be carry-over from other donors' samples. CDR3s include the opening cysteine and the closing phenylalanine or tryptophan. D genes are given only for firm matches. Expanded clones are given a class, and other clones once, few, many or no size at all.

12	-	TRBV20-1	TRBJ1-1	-	CSARDGGTEAFF	TGCAGTGCTAGAGATGGGGGTACTGAAGCTTTCTTT
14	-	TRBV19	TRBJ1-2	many	CASSIVYGNYGYTF	TGTGCCAGTAGTATAGTTTACGGCAACTATGGCTACACCTTC
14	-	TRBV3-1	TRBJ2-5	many	CASSRPGGWETQYF	TGTGCCAGCAGCCGACCCGGGGGCTGGGAGACCCAGTACTTC
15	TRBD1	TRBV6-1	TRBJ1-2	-	CASSAGQLLNYGYTF	TGTGCCAGCAGTGCGGGACAGCTATTAAACTATGGCTACACCTTC
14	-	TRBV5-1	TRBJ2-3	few	CASSPIIRADTQYF	TGCGCCAGCAGCCCCATCATCCGGGCAGATACGCAGTATTTT
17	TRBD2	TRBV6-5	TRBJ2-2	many	CASSWGSGGDNTGELFF	TGTGCCAGCAGTTGGGGTAGCGGGGGGGATAACACCGGGGAGCTGTTTTTT
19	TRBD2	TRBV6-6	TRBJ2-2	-	CASRRAEIGTSGRTGELFF	TGTGCCAGCAGAAGAGCTGAGATCGGGACTAGCGGGCGCACCGGGGAGCTGTTTTTT
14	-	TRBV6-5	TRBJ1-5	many	CASSPNFTGQPQHF	TGTGCCAGCAGCCCTAACTTTACCGGCCAGCCCCAGCATTTT
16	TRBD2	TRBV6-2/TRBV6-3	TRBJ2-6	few	CARSYSSGAGANVLTF	TGTGCCCGCAGTTACTCTAGCGGGGCTGGGGCCAACGTCCTGACTTTC
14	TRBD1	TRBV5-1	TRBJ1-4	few	CASSLNRGSEKLFF	TGCGCCAGCAGCTTGAACAGGGGAAGTGAAAAACTGTTTTTT
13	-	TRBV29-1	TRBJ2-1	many	CSTGWTPYNEQFF	TGCAGCACCGGGTGGACCCCCTACAATGAGCAGTTCTTC
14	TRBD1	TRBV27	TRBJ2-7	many	CASSTDRALHEQYF	TGTGCCAGCAGTACGGACAGGGCCCTTCACGAGCAGTACTTC
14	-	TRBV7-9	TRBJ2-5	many	CASSRVISQETQYF	TGTGCCAGCAGCCGTGTTATATCCCAAGAGACCCAGTACTTC
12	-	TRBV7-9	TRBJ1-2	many	CASSLTTGSNTF	TGTGCCAGCAGCTTAACAACAGGGAGCAACACCTTC
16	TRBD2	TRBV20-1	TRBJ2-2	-	CSARGGTSDLTGELFF	TGCAGTGCTAGGGGAGGAACTAGCGATCTTACCGGGGAGCTGTTTTTT
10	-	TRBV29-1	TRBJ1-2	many	CSVAEGGYTF	TGCAGCGTTGCGGAGGGCGGCTACACCTTC
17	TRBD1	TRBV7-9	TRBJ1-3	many	CASSLLSGQISGNTIYF	TGTGCCAGCAGCTTACTTTCGGGACAGATCTCTGGAAACACCATATATTTT
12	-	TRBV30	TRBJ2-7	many	CAWSDGQYEQYF	TGTGCCTGGAGTGATGGACAATACGAGCAGTACTTC
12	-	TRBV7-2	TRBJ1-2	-	CASSLALYGYTF	TGTGCCAGCAGCTTAGCCCTATATGGCTACACCTTC
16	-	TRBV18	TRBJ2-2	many	CASSRQDTQGTGELFF	TGTGCCAGCTCGCGCCAGGACACCCAAGGGACCGGGGAGCTGTTTTTT
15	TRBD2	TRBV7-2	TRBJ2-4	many	CASSTSLAGAAIQYF	TGTGCCAGCAGCACGTCGCTAGCGGGGGCAGCCATTCAGTACTTC
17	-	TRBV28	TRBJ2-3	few	CASSLFSGVGGRDTQYF	TGTGCCAGCAGTTTATTCTCTGGGGTAGGTGGGCGAGATACGCAGTATTTT
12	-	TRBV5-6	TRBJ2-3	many	CATRGSTDTQYF	TGTGCCACCCGGGGGAGCACAGATACGCAGTATTTT